What follows is one TCR beta chain and its context. Replicate PCRs run on unsorted PBMC used roughly 270 ng DNA, which was about 30,000 T cell genomes. Using immunoSEQ multiplex PCR, the repertoire was profiled, and TCRdb retains in-frame clones only, with some absent. Of about 510,000 clones detected, 60% to 80% appear once; the ten largest clones hold around 12%. The record originates from a study of shared clonotypes between healthy human individuals. This CDR3 region has 15 residues. V lost 1 base to trimming and J lost 7 bases; unmatched junction nucleotides: 3. Germline CDR1 and CDR2: SGDLS and YYNGEE.

V usage is TRBV9 and J usage is TRBJ1-4, with 11 bases matching TRBD1. What was sequenced was PBMCs. The sequence derives from a woman between 40 and 55 years old in good health. Some clones in this sample may be carry-over from other donors' samples. The chain's CDR3 is CASSVRTGGFEKLFF. DNA for the CDR3: TGTGCCAGCAGCGTAAGGACAGGGGGCTTTGAAAAACTGTTTTTT.